Shown below are 22 T cell receptor beta chains from a single sample sequenced in a study of CD8 T cells in ankylosing spondylitis. TCRdb recomputed calls from the 5' RACE reads with MiXCR, one row per CDR3 protein. The table shows under 30,000 distinct CDR3 sequences, with approximately 7.9% occurring only once. The specimen was blood. The source is a male donor with ankylosing spondylitis or in good health (not recorded which).

This clonotype was counted at least ten times. The rearrangement joins TRBV5-1 to TRBJ2-3; D uncertain. Per germline, CDR1 SGHRS and CDR2 YFSETQ. The CDR3 runs to 12 residues. The V end lost 0 bases, the J end lost 4 bases, and 3 bases lay between the germline ends. CDR3 sequence (DNA): TGCGCCAGCAGCTTGGCGTCAGATACGCAGTATTTT. Its protein is CASSLASDTQYF.

This clonotype has more than one count but fewer than ten. This rearrangement joins TRBV28 to TRBJ2-3; TRBD2 matches 8 bases. The trim removed 5 bases at V and 4 bases at J, leaving 2 bases unmatched. There are 13 residues in the CDR3. Germline V gene lookup returns CDR1 MDHEN and CDR2 SYDVKM. The DNA for the CDR3 is TGTGCCAGCAGTCCCGGGGGGGCAGATACGCAGTATTTT. It translates to CASSPGGADTQYF.

In its sample, this clonotype was seen many times. The chain carries TRBV7-9 and TRBJ1-4; a weak D match, TRBD1 (5 bases). From germline, CDR1 is SEHNR and CDR2 FQNEAQ (reference sequence). This CDR3 region has 15 residues. V dropped 5 bases and J dropped 3 bases, with 13 bases sitting between them. The CDR3 sequence: CASSTPRDPNEKLFF. As DNA, the CDR3 is TGTGCCAGCAGCACACCCCGGGACCCTAATGAAAAACTGTTTTTT.

The sample holds many counts of this clonotype. J is TRBJ1-5 and V is TRBV20-1; tentatively, D is TRBD1 (5 bases). This CDR3 comprises 13 residues. V was cut by 3 bases and J by 3 bases, with 9 bases left in between. Per the germline V gene, CDR1 is DFQATT and CDR2 is SNEGSKA (reference sequence). The CDR3, as DNA: TGCAGTGCTAGTTGGGGCTTCAATCAGCCCCAGCATTTT. It yields the protein CSASWGFNQPQHF.

CDR3 DNA: TGCAGCGTTGATAAAGGGGGAGGAGGAGAAGCTTTCTTT. As protein: CSVDKGGGGEAFF. The rearrangement uses TRBV29-1 and TRBJ1-1, with D tentatively TRBD1 (6 bases). Germline V gene sequence: CDR1 SQVTM, CDR2 ANQGSEA. The V gene lost 3 bases and the J gene lost 8 bases, with 16 bases spanning the gap. This CDR3 contains 13 residues.

This clonotype was seen ten or more times. V usage is TRBV7-2 and J usage is TRBJ2-2, with 7 bases fitting TRBD2. Germline trimming cut 5 bases from V and 2 bases from J; bases unmatched to any gene: 11. Looked up from germline, CDR1 is SGHTA and CDR2 is FQGNSA. There are 17 residues in the CDR3. This chain's CDR3 is CASSQTGLELNTGELFF. The CDR3 coding sequence is TGTGCCAGCAGCCAGACTGGACTAGAACTTAACACCGGGGAGCTGTTTTTT.

This clonotype was observed many times. V usage is TRBV29-1 and J usage is TRBJ2-2; D gene uncertain. V was shortened by 4 bases and J by 5 bases, with 8 bases between the two germline ends. CDR3 size: 12 residues. Germline V gene lookup returns CDR1 SQVTM and CDR2 ANQGSEA. The CDR3 nucleotides read TGCAGCGTTGCACAGAGTACCGGGGAGCTGTTTTTT. Translating it yields CSVAQSTGELFF.

The sample holds a few counts of this clonotype. This rearrangement joins TRBV6-1 to TRBJ2-1; 14 bases agree with TRBD2. The J segment lost 11 bases and the V segment lost 3 bases, leaving 3 bases of the junction unmatched. This CDR3 has 14 residues. Germline V CDR1 and CDR2: MNHNS, SASEGT. CDR3 nucleotides: TGTGCCAGCAGTGATGGGACTAGCGGGGGACAGCAGTTCTTC. Protein: CASSDGTSGGQQFF.

In this sample, this clonotype turned up many times. This chain connects TRBV29-1 to TRBJ2-1; 9 bases agree with TRBD2. Germline V gene sequence: CDR1 SQVTM, CDR2 ANQGSEA. Germline trimming cut 6 bases from V and 9 bases from J; bases unmatched to any gene: 12. The CDR3 covers 14 residues. The CDR3 region is CSVKIAGDNGEQFF. The CDR3 DNA reads as TGCAGCGTGAAAATAGCGGGAGACAATGGTGAGCAGTTCTTC.

A few counts support this clonotype. The genes are TRBV6-2 or TRBV6-3 and TRBJ2-6, with 10 bases identical to TRBD1. The CDR3 is made up of 18 amino acids. CDR1 MNHEY and CDR2 SVGEGT come from the germline V gene. V trimming: 5 bases; J trimming: 0 bases; junction bases outside the gene matches: 7. The CDR3 protein is CASSARQGAHSGANVLTF. CDR3 nucleotides: TGTGCCAGCAGTGCTAGACAGGGGGCCCACTCTGGGGCCAACGTCCTGACTTTC.

This chain joins TRBV5-1 and TRBJ2-2; D is perhaps TRBD1 (6 bases). Trimming left V 1 base short and J 6 bases short, with 10 bases between. Germline V CDR1 and CDR2: SGHRS, YFSETQ. The CDR3 is 14 residues long. The CDR3: CASSLSQGPGELFF. In nucleotides, the CDR3 is TGCGCCAGCAGCTTGTCACAGGGCCCCGGGGAGCTGTTTTTT.

This clonotype was counted at least ten times. The V and J genes are TRBV7-2 and TRBJ2-1; D not certain. The CDR3 is made up of 16 amino acids. V lost 0 bases, J lost 6 bases, and 15 bases lay in between. Germline V gene lookup returns CDR1 SGHTA and CDR2 FQGNSA. This CDR3 is CASSLALSVPSNEQFF. CDR3 bases: TGTGCCAGCAGCTTAGCGTTGAGCGTCCCTAGCAATGAGCAGTTCTTC.

The rearrangement joins TRBV10-3 to TRBJ2-3; 11 nucleotides align to TRBD2. Germline V gene lookup returns CDR1 ENHRY and CDR2 SYGVKD. The CDR3 totals 17 residues. Trimming at V came to 2 bases and at J to 0 bases, leaving 4 bases not matched to a gene. The CDR3 DNA reads as TGTGCCATCAGTGAGGGGACTAGCGGACCCAGCACAGATACGCAGTATTTT. Its translation: CAISEGTSGPSTDTQYF.

The chain carries TRBV5-1 and TRBJ2-5; D gene uncertain. Germline V lookup: CDR1 SGHRS, CDR2 YFSETQ. Trimming removed 0 bases at V and 5 bases at J, with 11 bases between. The CDR3 is 14 residues long. The chain's CDR3 is CASSLEASRETQYF. In DNA, the CDR3 is TGCGCCAGCAGCTTGGAGGCCAGTCGGGAGACCCAGTACTTC. Full variable domain (remainder filled in from reference TRBV5-1 and TRBJ2-5): KAGVTQTPRYLIKTRGQQVTLSCSPISGHRSVSWYQQTPGQGLQFLFEYFSETQRNKGNFPGRFSGRQFSNSRSEMNVSTLELGDSALYLCASSLEASRETQYFGPGTRLLVL.

This clonotype occurred many times. This chain links TRBV20-1 with TRBJ2-1, with a tentative D call TRBD2 (5 bases). Germline assignment: CDR1 DFQATT and CDR2 SNEGSKA (reference sequence). The CDR3 consists of 14 residues. Between the trimmed V and J ends, which lost 3 bases and 9 bases, there was a span of 18 bases. The CDR3 sequence is CSASALVPVSEQFF. DNA for the CDR3: TGCAGTGCTAGTGCACTAGTCCCAGTAAGTGAGCAGTTCTTC.

This chain joins TRBV7-2 and TRBJ2-1, with TRBD2 matching over 12 bases. Germline V gene sequence: CDR1 SGHTA, CDR2 FQGNSA. This CDR3 is 15 amino acids long. J lost 6 bases, V lost 5 bases, and 5 bases had no gene match. CDR3 loop: CASSVGLAGPNEQFF. The CDR3 DNA is TGTGCCAGCAGCGTGGGACTAGCGGGTCCCAATGAGCAGTTCTTC.

The table lists this clonotype with a few counts. The gene calls are TRBV28 and TRBJ2-2, with 7 bases fitting TRBD2. The CDR3 loop spans 16 amino acids. Trimming cost V 3 bases and J 5 bases; bases outside gene matches: 9. CDR1 MDHEN and CDR2 SYDVKM come from the germline V gene. CDR3: CASSLGLAAGTGELFF. CDR3 DNA sequence: TGTGCCAGCAGTTTGGGTCTAGCGGCCGGGACCGGGGAGCTGTTTTTT.

The chain combines TRBV7-6 with TRBJ2-5, with no clear D. Trimming took off 2 bases at V and 0 bases at J, with 7 bases between the two ends. This CDR3 is built from 14 residues. CDR1 and CDR2 from the germline V gene are SGHVS and FNYEAQ. The chain's CDR3 is CASSLSAYQETQYF. CDR3 DNA sequence: TGTGCCAGCAGCTTATCGGCGTACCAAGAGACCCAGTACTTC.

The sample holds many counts of this clonotype. The J gene is TRBJ1-1, the V gene TRBV6-5; D gene uncertain. V gave up 2 bases and J gave up 11 bases, with 12 bases separating them. The CDR3 loop spans 12 amino acids. Germline CDR1 MNHEY, CDR2 SVGAGI. Here the CDR3 DNA reads TGTGCCAGCAGTTACAGAGGAGGTTCGGCTTTCTTT. Translation: CASSYRGGSAFF.

This clonotype was recorded at least ten times. The rearrangement joins TRBV19 to TRBJ2-2; no reliable D call. Germline V gene data show CDR1 as LNHDA and CDR2 as SQIVND (reference sequence). Trimming took off 2 bases at V and 2 bases at J, with 6 bases between the two ends. The CDR3 extends over 14 amino acids. In nucleotides, the CDR3 is TGTGCCAGTAGTATAAGCAGAAACACCGGGGAGCTGTTTTTT. Translating it yields CASSISRNTGELFF.

This clonotype has more than one count but fewer than ten. The V and J genes are TRBV29-1 and TRBJ2-5, with TRBD2 matching over 7 bases. The CDR3 sequence is 12 residues long. Germline CDR1 reads SQVTM; CDR2 reads ANQGSEA. CDR3 DNA: TGCAGTATTAGGACGGGAGGAGAGACCCAGTACTTC. Translated: CSIRTGGETQYF.

This clonotype was counted at least ten times. The chain uses TRBV12-3 or TRBV12-4 and TRBJ1-5; 7 nucleotides match TRBD1. V trimming: 3 bases; J trimming: 6 bases; junction bases outside the gene matches: 5. CDR3 length: 14 residues. CDR3 protein: CASSFDRVGQPQHF. The CDR3 DNA reads TGTGCCAGCAGTTTCGACAGGGTTGGTCAGCCCCAGCATTTT.